Listed below are T cell receptor beta chains from one sample, sequenced in a study of T cell changes during pregnancy in multiple sclerosis. Sequenced by immunoSEQ multiplex PCR; TCRdb stores in-frame clones only, minus some. There are some 60,000 clones in the sample; approximately 90% occur only once, and about 3.7% lies in the top ten. Sequencing used peripheral blood, obtained after pregnancy. These receptors all come from a female donor in good health, enrolled as a control in a pregnancy study. The CDR3 runs from the conserved cysteine through the conserved F or W. The order of the fields is D gene, V gene, J gene, CDR3 DNA, CDR3 protein. The D gene is left open where the match is weak.

-	TRBV28	TRBJ2-3	TGTGCCAGCAGCGCCTCAGGGGAGGGCCAGTCAGATACGCAGTATTTT	CASSASGEGQSDTQYF
TRBD1	TRBV27	TRBJ1-2	TGTGCCAGTAGGGACAGGACAACCTATGGCTACACCTTC	CASRDRTTYGYTF
TRBD2	TRBV6-5	TRBJ2-5	TGTGCCAGCAGTTCTACTAGCGGGGGGCACCAAGAGACCCAGTACTTC	CASSSTSGGHQETQYF
TRBD1	TRBV25-1	TRBJ1-2	TGTGCCAGCAGTGAAATGGGACAGGGGAACTATGGCTACACCTTC	CASSEMGQGNYGYTF
TRBD1	TRBV4-3	TRBJ2-1	TGCGCCAGCAGCCGATCACGGGACAGGGGGAATGAGCAGTTCTTC	CASSRSRDRGNEQFF
-	TRBV9	TRBJ2-1	TGTGCCAGCAGCGTAGGCCGGAGGGGTTACAATGAGCAGTTCTTC	CASSVGRRGYNEQFF
-	TRBV5-4	TRBJ2-3	TGTGCCAGCAGCTTCCGGGACAAGACAGATACGCAGTATTTT	CASSFRDKTDTQYF
TRBD1	TRBV29-1	TRBJ1-6	TGCAGCGTTGGACAGGGGGTGAATTCACCCCTCCACTTT	CSVGQGVNSPLHF
-	TRBV10-3	TRBJ2-1	TGTGCCATCAGTTTCGGGGGTAGCTCCTACAATGAGCAGTTCTTC	CAISFGGSSYNEQFF
-	TRBV19	TRBJ2-7	TGTGCCAGCGGAAACCGGGACACCCCCTACGAGCAGTACTTC	CASGNRDTPYEQYF
-	TRBV7-8	TRBJ2-7	TGTGCCAGCAGCCCCCTGGTCCGATCCCTAGCCTACGAGCAGTACTTC	CASSPLVRSLAYEQYF